This T cell receptor (beta chain) appears in the sequencing data of a study of beta chain features in type 1 diabetes. Every isolated RNA sample was fully reverse transcribed, so sequencing captured expressed TCRB transcripts. Naive, central memory and regulatory T cell samples produced a mean of about 3.4 million reads. This table comes from immunoSEQ multiplex PCR, and its TCRdb copy is limited to in-frame clones, with some not included. The sample records 680,000 or so clones, around 15% being singletons. Deletions cut 5 bases from V and 2 bases from J, with 10 bases between. Looked up from germline, CDR1 is GTSNPN and CDR2 is SVGIG (reference sequence). The CDR3 is made up of 13 amino acids.

This chain links TRBV30 with TRBJ1-3; D is possibly TRBD1 (6 bases). The sequence was collected from a man aged 18-30 years in good health. The sample consisted of naive CD4+ T cells from blood. CDR3 protein: CAWQRTAGNTIYF. As DNA, the CDR3 is TGTGCCTGGCAGAGGACAGCTGGAAACACCATATATTTT.